This passage covers 27 T cell receptor beta chains from one sample sequenced in a study of cytomegalovirus exposure and HLA in healthy donors. Primers included in the PCR were 60 Vbeta and 13 Jbeta primers. Data came from immunoSEQ multiplex PCR; TCRdb stores just in-frame clones and leaves some out. In the table there are about 130,000 clones, 65% to 85% of which are singletons. The sequenced sample consisted of PBMCs. The receptors stem from a woman in her thirties or forties in good health and CMV-seronegative.

The CDR3 region has the DNA TGTGCCAGTAGTAAACTAGCGGGAGAGAATGAGCAGTTCTTC. This gives the protein CASSKLAGENEQFF. This chain connects TRBV19 to TRBJ2-1; TRBD2 agrees at 11 bases. This CDR3 has 14 residues. Per the germline V gene, CDR1 is LNHDA and CDR2 is SQIVND (reference sequence). V was clipped by 4 bases and J by 7 bases; unmatched bases: 3.

The chain has TRBV10-3 and TRBJ2-1, with 8 bases identical to TRBD2. Germline trimming cut 2 bases from V and 5 bases from J; bases unmatched to any gene: 8. CDR3 size: 16 residues. In germline, CDR1 is ENHRY, CDR2 SYGVKD. The CDR3 protein is CAISEKTSGGNNEQFF. DNA of the CDR3: TGTGCCATCAGTGAGAAGACGAGCGGGGGAAACAATGAGCAGTTCTTC.

The rearrangement uses TRBV30 and TRBJ1-2; D remains unclear. From germline, CDR1 is GTSNPN and CDR2 SVGIG (reference sequence). The V end lost 1 base, the J end lost 7 bases, and 13 bases lay between the germline ends. CDR3 length equals 13 residues. The CDR3 here is CAWSDPRGGGYTF. The CDR3 DNA is TGTGCCTGGAGTGATCCCCGGGGTGGTGGCTACACCTTC. The variable domain in full, completed from reference TRBV30 and TRBJ1-2, reads SQTIHQWPATLVQPVGSPLSLECTVEGTSNPNLYWYRQAAGRGLQLLFYSVGIGQISSEVPQNLSASRPQDRQFILSSKKLLLSDSGFYLCAWSDPRGGGYTFGSGTRLTVV.

The chain combines TRBV7-9 with TRBJ2-3; perhaps TRBD1 as D (5 bases). In germline, CDR1 is SEHNR, CDR2 FQNEAQ (reference sequence). V lost 4 bases and J 0 bases, leaving 11 bases between the germline ends. The CDR3 has 15 residues. CDR3 DNA sequence: TGTGCCAGCAGCTCTCAGGGCGGTAGCACAGATACGCAGTATTTT. Translated: CASSSQGGSTDTQYF. Filled out from reference TRBV7-9 and TRBJ2-3, the complete variable domain reads DTGVSQNPRHKITKRGQNVTFRCDPISEHNRLYWYRQTLGQGPEFLTYFQNEAQLEKSRLLSDRFSAERPKGSFSTLEIQRTEQGDSAMYLCASSSQGGSTDTQYFGPGTRLTVL.

The genes are TRBV6-6 and TRBJ2-7; tentative D call: TRBD1 (7 bases). The germline V gene encodes CDR1 MNHNY and CDR2 SVGAGI (reference sequence). The CDR3 covers 13 residues. Trimming cost V 7 bases and J 3 bases, with 13 bases left between them. For the CDR3, the DNA is TGTGCCAGCACCTCCAGGGGGGACTACGAGCAGTACTTC. It encodes CASTSRGDYEQYF.

The chain recombines TRBV5-4 with TRBJ2-7, with D possibly TRBD1 on 5 matching bases. The CDR3 is 15 amino acids. Trimming pared 4 bases from V and 5 bases from J, leaving 19 bases between. Per germline, CDR1 SGHNT and CDR2 YYREEE (reference sequence). In DNA form, the CDR3 reads TGTGCCAGCAGCCCGCAGGGTACAATGATTGACGAGCAGTACTTC. Translated: CASSPQGTMIDEQYF.

This rearrangement joins TRBV15 to TRBJ1-2; 9 nucleotides align to TRBD1. CDR1 and CDR2 from the germline V gene are LNHNV and YYDKDF (reference sequence). V shed 5 bases and J 6 bases; nucleotides not matched to a gene: 13. CDR3 length equals 16 residues. The CDR3 is CATSGLLPGQGDGYTF. Here the CDR3 DNA reads TGTGCCACCAGCGGACTCCTTCCGGGACAGGGAGATGGCTACACCTTC.

This chain uses TRBV7-3 with TRBJ2-3, with TRBD2 identical over 8 bases. J gave up 5 bases and V 1 base, and 5 bases lay outside the gene matches. The CDR3 sequence is 15 residues long. Germline V gene lookup returns CDR1 SGHTA and CDR2 FQGTGA. The DNA of the CDR3 is TGTGCCAGCAGCTTAATGGCGGGGGGCGGAGATACGCAGTATTTT. This encodes CASSLMAGGGDTQYF.

The chain combines TRBV30 with TRBJ1-6; no reliable D call. This CDR3 has 15 residues. With 0 bases removed from V and 6 bases from J, the gap between germline ends came to 12 bases. Germline V gives CDR1 GTSNPN, CDR2 SVGIG (reference sequence). The CDR3 here is CAWSVREQVNSPLHF. CDR3 nucleotides: TGTGCCTGGAGTGTGAGGGAGCAGGTTAATTCACCCCTCCACTTT.

The chain uses TRBV6-5 and TRBJ2-7; maybe TRBD2 (6 bases). Germline values: CDR1 MNHEY, CDR2 SVGAGI. The CDR3 has 13 amino acids. V lost 5 bases and J lost 7, with 15 bases in between. CDR3 in amino acids: CASSAMGGWEQYF. Written as DNA, the CDR3 is TGTGCCAGCAGTGCGATGGGGGGATGGGAGCAGTACTTC.

This clone is judged medium-sized. V gene TRBV7-9 combines with J gene TRBJ2-1; the match to TRBD2 covers 7 bases. The V gene end was trimmed by 3 bases and the J gene end by 5 bases; junction bases not matched to a gene: 13. This CDR3 contains 17 residues. The germline V gene has CDR1 SEHNR and CDR2 FQNEAQ (reference sequence). As DNA, the CDR3 is TGTGCCAGCAGCTTGGGGGGGGACGGGAGATCTGACAATGAGCAGTTCTTC. Amino acids: CASSLGGDGRSDNEQFF. The entire variable domain, with the rest obtained from reference TRBV7-9 and TRBJ2-1, is as follows: DTGVSQNPRHKITKRGQNVTFRCDPISEHNRLYWYRQTLGQGPEFLTYFQNEAQLEKSRLLSDRFSAERPKGSFSTLEIQRTEQGDSAMYLCASSLGGDGRSDNEQFFGPGTRLTVL.

The genes are TRBV7-2 and TRBJ1-2; unclear D gene. The V and J ends lost 3 bases and 8 bases respectively, with 10 bases between them. The germline V gene encodes CDR1 SGHTA and CDR2 FQGNSA. This CDR3 has 12 residues. In nucleotides, the CDR3 is TGTGCCAGCAGCTTTGCTTCGGGGGGCTACACCTTC. As protein: CASSFASGGYTF.

The rearrangement links TRBV28 to TRBJ1-1; D ambiguous. Germline V gene data show CDR1 as MDHEN and CDR2 as SYDVKM. This CDR3 region has 13 residues. Trimming removed 5 bases from V and 6 bases from J, with 13 bases in between. In DNA, the CDR3 is TGTGCCAGCAGTCGTTCAGGCCTGGCTGAAGCTTTCTTT. Amino acid sequence: CASSRSGLAEAFF.

This chain links TRBV10-1 with TRBJ2-1, with D unresolved. The CDR3 contains 14 residues. With 5 bases removed from V and 5 bases from J, the gap between germline ends came to 13 bases. Germline V gene lookup returns CDR1 WNHNN and CDR2 SYGVQD (reference sequence). The CDR3 loop reads CASSSTKINNEQFF. CDR3 nucleotide sequence: TGCGCCAGCAGTTCCACTAAGATTAACAATGAGCAGTTCTTC.

V and J are TRBV15 and TRBJ1-5; D gene ambiguous. The V gene's germline CDR1 is LNHNV and CDR2 YYDKDF (reference sequence). Trimming left V 0 bases short and J 2 bases short, with 14 bases between. The CDR3 runs to 17 residues. CDR3 sequence (DNA): TGTGCCACCAGCAGAGATCAGAGGGCCCGGGGCAATCAGCCCCAGCATTTT. This gives the protein CATSRDQRARGNQPQHF. Variable domain in full (rest from reference TRBV15 and TRBJ1-5): DAMVIQNPRYQVTQFGKPVTLSCSQTLNHNVMYWYQQKSSQAPKLLFHYYDKDFNNEADTPDNFQSRRPNTSFCFLDIRSPGLGDTAMYLCATSRDQRARGNQPQHFGDGTRLSIL.

J is TRBJ2-3 and V is TRBV13; the D gene is possibly TRBD2 (5 bases). In germline, CDR1 is PRHDT, CDR2 FYEKMQ (reference sequence). Trimming removed 3 bases from V and 2 bases from J, with 12 bases in between. This CDR3 is 15 amino acids long. The CDR3, as DNA: TGTGCCAGCAGCTTTGGGCCCGGGAACACAGATACGCAGTATTTT. Its protein product is CASSFGPGNTDTQYF.

V usage is TRBV6-1 and J usage is TRBJ1-5; 7 positions agree with TRBD1. Losses at the gene ends were 0 bases for V and 0 bases for J; bases not matched to a gene: 2. Germline V gives CDR1 MNHNS, CDR2 SASEGT. The CDR3 extends over 16 amino acids. The CDR3 reads CASSEATGLSNQPQHF. The CDR3 DNA reads as TGTGCCAGCAGTGAAGCGACAGGGCTTAGCAATCAGCCCCAGCATTTT.

This clone was seen more than once but under ten times. CDR3 protein: CASSTGQGASYEQYF. The CDR3 region has the DNA TGCGCCAGCAGCACGGGACAGGGGGCCTCCTACGAGCAGTACTTC. This chain links TRBV5-1 with TRBJ2-7; 12 bases agree with TRBD1. J gave up 0 bases and V 4 bases, and 2 bases lay outside the gene matches. This CDR3 is 15 amino acids long. Germline lookup yields CDR1 SGHRS and CDR2 YFSETQ.

The V and J genes are TRBV30 and TRBJ2-3; 8 bases agree with TRBD2. Germline-derived CDR1 and CDR2 are GTSNPN and SVGIG (reference sequence). Trimming removed 4 bases from V and 6 bases from J; junction bases left unmatched: 9. The CDR3 totals 14 residues. Here the CDR3 reads CAWTSSGGGDTQYF. The DNA of the CDR3 is TGTGCCTGGACCTCATCGGGGGGGGGCGATACGCAGTATTTT. Full variable domain (missing parts from reference TRBV30 and TRBJ2-3): SQTIHQWPATLVQPVGSPLSLECTVEGTSNPNLYWYRQAAGRGLQLLFYSVGIGQISSEVPQNLSASRPQDRQFILSSKKLLLSDSGFYLCAWTSSGGGDTQYFGPGTRLTVL.

The chain has TRBV29-1 and TRBJ2-2, with 7 bases fitting TRBD1. CDR1 is SQVTM and CDR2 is ANQGSEA in the germline V gene. V lost 7 bases, J lost 2 bases, and 7 bases stayed unmatched. The CDR3 totals 14 residues. In DNA form, the CDR3 reads TGCAGCGGCTACAGGGGTATAAACACCGGGGAGCTGTTTTTT. Translating gives CSGYRGINTGELFF.

This chain connects TRBV5-3 to TRBJ2-5; 7 bases line up with TRBD2. TRBV5-3 is reported as an ORF; its role is uncertain. The CDR3 runs to 17 residues. V lost 4 bases, J lost 0 bases, and 12 bases stayed unmatched. CDR3 in amino acids: CARSPIRERGHQETQYF. The CDR3 DNA reads TGTGCCAGAAGCCCAATAAGGGAGCGGGGCCACCAAGAGACCCAGTACTTC.

This clone came up a few times. The genes are TRBV7-8 and TRBJ1-5; 9 nucleotides match TRBD1. CDR1 SGHVS and CDR2 FQNEAQ come from the germline V gene. This CDR3 has 16 residues. J was trimmed by 0 bases and V by 6 bases; bases with no gene match: 6. CDR3 nucleotides: TGTGCCAGCAGTCAACAGGGGGCAAGTAGCAATCAGCCCCAGCATTTT. It specifies CASSQQGASSNQPQHF.

This sequence joins TRBV7-8 and TRBJ2-5; unclear D gene. Gene TRBJ2-7 matches the end of the DNA better, so the J call may be wrong. Per germline, CDR1 SGHVS and CDR2 FQNEAQ. This CDR3 comprises 14 residues. CDR3 DNA sequence: TGTGCCAGCAGCTTAGCCCCACAAGACTACGAGCAGTACTTC. It codes for CASSLAPQDYEQYF.

This clone was detected once. This chain links TRBV13 with TRBJ2-7, with 7 bases fitting TRBD2. This CDR3 has 13 residues. The germline CDR1 and CDR2 sequences are PRHDT and FYEKMQ (reference sequence). With 5 bases clipped from V and 5 bases from J, the junction kept 6 bases outside the gene matches. The CDR3 loop reads CASSLTSDHEQYF. For the CDR3, the DNA is TGTGCCAGCAGCCTCACTAGCGACCACGAGCAGTACTTC.

The chain links TRBV30 to TRBJ1-3; TRBD1 matches at 9 bases. With V trimmed by 1 base and J by 4 bases, 5 bases remained unmatched. Germline assignment: CDR1 GTSNPN and CDR2 SVGIG (reference sequence). The CDR3 extends over 15 amino acids. This CDR3 is CAWSGDRENGNTIYF. The CDR3 region has the DNA TGTGCCTGGAGTGGGGACAGGGAGAACGGAAACACCATATATTTT.

The chain is built from TRBV27 and TRBJ1-1; 9 bases line up with TRBD1. V trimming: 5 bases; J trimming: 4 bases; junction bases outside the gene matches: 8. Germline V CDR1 and CDR2: MNHEY, SMNVEV (reference sequence). This CDR3 is 15 amino acids long. This CDR3 is CASSTEQGAGTEAFF. The CDR3 DNA reads TGTGCCAGCAGTACCGAACAGGGGGCTGGCACTGAAGCTTTCTTT.

The V and J genes are TRBV29-1 and TRBJ1-4, with 9 bases that match TRBD1. Trimming at V came to 5 bases and at J to 5 bases, leaving 3 bases not matched to a gene. CDR1 SQVTM and CDR2 ANQGSEA come from the germline V gene. The CDR3 length is 13 residues. CDR3 sequence reads: CSVPGQGNEKLFF. DNA for the CDR3: TGCAGCGTTCCTGGACAGGGGAATGAAAAACTGTTTTTT.